This T cell receptor beta chain was sequenced in a study of T cell clonality in common variable immunodeficiency. Whole-study findings and limits: Reportedly, TCR beta sequences from common variable immunodeficiency showed fewer deletions and N-nucleotide insertions. CVID subjects showed higher TCRbeta clonality than healthy controls.

CVID meant reduced serum IgG, IgA and/or IgM plus specific antibody deficiency. Caucasian heritage predominated among both patients and controls. On this clone itself: The antigen is not known.

The method was immunoSEQ multiplex PCR; TCRdb's version includes in-frame clones alone and lacks a portion of them. This sample comprises over 20,000 clones, none seen once only. The sequenced material came from peripheral blood mononuclear cells. This receptor was taken from a human donor with common variable immunodeficiency.

The CDR3 here is CASSRVPSGMATQYF. CDR3 DNA, as far as it was read: TGTGCCAGCAGCAGGGTGCCTAGCGGGATGGCTACG. The V gene is TRBV7-2, the J gene TRBJ2-3, with 9 bases matching TRBD2. The DNA ends 3 residues before the CDR3 does, and the rest of the CDR3 is filled in from the germline J gene. Germline assignment: CDR1 SGHTA and CDR2 FQGNSA. There are 15 residues in the CDR3. V lost 5 bases to trimming and J lost 8 bases; unmatched junction nucleotides: 11.